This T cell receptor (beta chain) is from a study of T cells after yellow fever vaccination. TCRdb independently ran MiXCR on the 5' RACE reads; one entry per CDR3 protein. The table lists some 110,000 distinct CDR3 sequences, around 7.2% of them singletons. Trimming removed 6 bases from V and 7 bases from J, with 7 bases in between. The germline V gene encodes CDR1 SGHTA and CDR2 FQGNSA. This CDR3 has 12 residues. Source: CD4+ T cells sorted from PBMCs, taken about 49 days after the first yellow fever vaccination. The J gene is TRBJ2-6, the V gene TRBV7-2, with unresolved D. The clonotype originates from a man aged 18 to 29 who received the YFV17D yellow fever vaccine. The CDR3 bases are TGTGCCAGCAGTTCCTTTGCCAACGTCCTGACTTTC. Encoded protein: CASSSFANVLTF.